The present TCR beta chain was sequenced within a study of blood T cell repertoires in COVID-19. In the study's own analysis: Quantification of nucleated cells was approximated via reference gene primer amplification. Data came from immunoSEQ multiplex PCR; TCRdb stores just in-frame clones and leaves some out. The V and J calls and clone size come from that table; D and trimming were worked out from the DNA. The data contain about 150,000 clones, 85% of them singletons. Germline V lookup: CDR1 LNHDA, CDR2 SQIVND (reference sequence). After removal of 3 bases from V and 4 bases from J, the junction contained 0 bases not matched to a gene. The CDR3 sequence is 13 residues long. A Seattle source enrolled patients during active infection and followed them longitudinally.

This sequence joins TRBV19 and TRBJ2-5; 9 nucleotides line up with TRBD1. The specimen was peripheral blood. The receptor's source is a woman aged 80 or over with COVID-19, enrolled during active disease. This CDR3 reads CASSMDRGETQYF. Written as DNA, the CDR3 is TGTGCCAGTAGTATGGACAGGGGAGAGACCCAGTACTTC.